This T cell receptor (beta chain) stems from a study of cytomegalovirus exposure and HLA in healthy donors. Across the whole study: Of over 300 genotyped donors, about 81% clustered with self-reported Caucasian donors.

The CDR3 totals 17 residues. Losses at the gene ends were 0 bases for V and 10 bases for J; bases not matched to a gene: 16. CDR1 and CDR2 from the germline V gene are MGHRA and YSYEKL. 60 Vbeta and 13 Jbeta primers were used in PCR. TCRdb's table, derived via immunoSEQ multiplex PCR, lists solely in-frame clones and lacks some. The sample lists 40,000 to 60,000 clones; about three quarters were seen once. Sequencing used PBMCs. The TCR was taken from a woman in her forties or fifties in good health and CMV-seronegative. The V gene is TRBV4-1, the J gene TRBJ1-1; TRBD1 agrees at 8 bases. Here the CDR3 reads CASSQDDPGRGLNPAFF. In DNA, the CDR3 is TGCGCCAGCAGCCAAGACGACCCGGGCAGGGGGCTAAACCCAGCTTTCTTT.